The next 30 T cell receptor beta chains were all read from a single sample in a study of OX40 agonist ivuxolimab in advanced cancers. Profiled with immunoSEQ multiplex PCR; TCRdb holds only in-frame clones, not every one. Of approximately 73,000 clones listed, 70% to 90% are singletons. Sample: CD4+ or CD8+ T cells sorted from blood, taken in a trial of the OX40 agonist ivuxolimab. The source is an adult with an advanced solid tumor such as melanoma, head and neck, liver or kidney cancer.

The V gene is TRBV11-3, the J gene TRBJ2-1, with 8 positions matching TRBD1. Germline trimming cut 10 bases from V and 4 bases from J; bases unmatched to any gene: 24. This CDR3 comprises 19 residues. Germline V gives CDR1 SGHNT, CDR2 YENEEA. The CDR3 DNA reads TGTGCCACCATAGTCGGGACAGGCCTAGGGGTGGCGATTTACAATGAGCAGTTCTTC. Translating gives CATIVGTGLGVAIYNEQFF. The full variable domain, its missing parts supplied by reference TRBV11-3 and TRBJ2-1, is EAGVVQSPRYKIIEKKQPVAFWCNPISGHNTLYWYLQNLGQGPELLIRYENEEAVDDSQLPKDRFSAERLKGVDSTLKIQPAELGDSAVYLCATIVGTGLGVAIYNEQFFGPGTRLTVL.

The chain employs TRBV19 and TRBJ2-3, with TRBD2 matching 13 bases. Germline trimming cut 4 bases from V and 5 bases from J; bases unmatched to any gene: 12. This CDR3 comprises 18 residues. In germline, CDR1 is LNHDA, CDR2 SQIVND (reference sequence). In nucleotides, the CDR3 is TGTGCCAGTAGTAGACCCCTACTAGCGGGGGGGCCTATAGATACGCAGTATTTT. This translates into CASSRPLLAGGPIDTQYF. The full variable domain, with the rest looked up from reference TRBV19 and TRBJ2-3, is DGGITQSPKYLFRKEGQNVTLSCEQNLNHDAMYWYRQDPGQGLRLIYYSQIVNDFQKGDIAEGYSVSREKKESFPLTVTSAQKNPTAFYLCASSRPLLAGGPIDTQYFGPGTRLTVL.

This chain uses TRBV6-1 with TRBJ2-3, with a weak D call TRBD2 (6 bases). Trimming stripped 6 bases from V and 5 bases from J, with 12 bases between. Germline V lookup: CDR1 MNHNS, CDR2 SASEGT. This CDR3 comprises 13 residues. The CDR3 nucleotides read TGTGCCAGCAGGGTGGGGGGAGGAGATACGCAGTATTTT. Its protein is CASRVGGGDTQYF.

As concerns this clone: One end of the junction fails to match germline, which may point to a read error. This chain links TRBV7-3 with TRBJ2-1, with 11 bases lining up with TRBD1. Germline V gene sequence: CDR1 SGHTA, CDR2 FQGTGA. The CDR3 sequence is 12 residues long. CDR3 DNA: TGTGCCAGCAGCCCCACGGACAGGGGGCTTATCTTC. Translated, it gives CASSPTDRGLIF.

The CDR3 reads CASSLLNKRDAEAFF. In nucleotides, the CDR3 is TGTGCCAGCAGCTTGCTAAATAAGAGGGATGCTGAAGCTTTCTTT. The rearrangement uses TRBV5-4 and TRBJ1-1; D unresolved. The CDR3 contains 15 residues. Germline assignment: CDR1 SGHNT and CDR2 YYREEE (reference sequence). Trimming took off 1 base at V and 6 bases at J, with 16 bases between the two ends.

This clone has only a few counts. V is TRBV13 and J is TRBJ1-1; D remains ambiguous. The ends were cut back, 5 bases at V and 5 bases at J, with 18 bases in the middle. Germline V gene data show CDR1 as PRHDT and CDR2 as FYEKMQ (reference sequence). The length of the CDR3 is 15 residues. CDR3 amino acids: CASSHRKALGTEAFF. The CDR3 nucleotides read TGTGCCAGCAGCCATCGGAAGGCTCTGGGGACTGAAGCTTTCTTT.

J is TRBJ1-2 and V is TRBV28; weak D call: TRBD1 (5 bases). The CDR3 runs 11 residues. The germline V gene encodes CDR1 MDHEN and CDR2 SYDVKM. V was cut by 2 bases and J by 7 bases, with 5 bases left in between. Written as DNA, the CDR3 is TGTGCCAGCAGTTTAGGGGGTGGCTACACCTTC. It translates to CASSLGGGYTF.

The chain is built from TRBV5-1 and TRBJ1-5; D is undetermined. V dropped 4 bases and J dropped 1 base, with 9 bases sitting between them. CDR1 is SGHRS, CDR2 YFSETQ, per germline. The CDR3 is 14 residues long. The CDR3: CASSIDGSNQPQHF. The CDR3 bases are TGCGCCAGCAGCATAGACGGAAGCAATCAGCCCCAGCATTTT.

V is TRBV2 and J is TRBJ1-3, with TRBD1 identical over 9 bases. The germline V gene encodes CDR1 SNHLY and CDR2 FYNNEI. Unmatched junction bases numbered 3, after V lost 3 bases and J lost 0 bases. CDR3 length: 16 residues. In DNA, the CDR3 is TGTGCCAGCAGTGAGGGGACAGGGAACTCTGGAAACACCATATATTTT. Its translation is CASSEGTGNSGNTIYF.

This sequence joins TRBV2 and TRBJ1-1; 7 bases fit TRBD1. CDR3 length: 13 residues. Germline loops: CDR1 SNHLY, CDR2 FYNNEI. V was pared by 6 bases and J by 1 base, with 2 bases of the junction left unmatched. This CDR3 is CASRRQGNTEAFF. The CDR3 coding sequence is TGTGCCAGCAGACGACAGGGGAACACTGAAGCTTTCTTT. The full variable domain, rest sourced from reference TRBV2 and TRBJ1-1, is EPEVTQTPSHQVTQMGQEVILRCVPISNHLYFYWYRQILGQKVEFLVSFYNNEISEKSEIFDDQFSVERPDGSNFTLKIRSTKLEDSAMYFCASRRQGNTEAFFGQGTRLTVV.

This chain uses TRBV7-3 with TRBJ2-2; possibly TRBD1 for D (7 bases). V dropped 6 bases and J dropped 3 bases, with 11 bases sitting between them. Germline CDR1 SGHTA, CDR2 FQGTGA. The CDR3 has 14 amino acids. This CDR3 is CASSFRGDTGELFF. The CDR3 bases are TGTGCCAGCAGTTTCAGGGGGGACACCGGGGAGCTGTTTTTT.

In its sample, this clone was seen a few times. The chain joins TRBV29-1 to TRBJ1-6; D might be TRBD1 (6 bases). The germline V gene has CDR1 SQVTM and CDR2 ANQGSEA. This CDR3 has 14 residues. V lost 3 bases and J 10 bases, leaving 16 bases between the germline ends. The CDR3 here is CSVDIGRGDSPLHF. CDR3 DNA: TGCAGCGTTGATATCGGCAGGGGTGACTCACCCCTCCACTTT.

The chain is built from TRBV4-3 and TRBJ1-1; D gene ambiguous. The CDR3 is 14 amino acids. In germline, CDR1 is LGHNA, CDR2 YSLEER. Deletions cut 0 bases from V and 3 bases from J, with 8 bases between. CDR3 bases: TGCGCCAGCAGCCAAGATGCCGCGTACACTGAAGCTTTCTTT. Its translation: CASSQDAAYTEAFF.

The chain recombines TRBV7-9 with TRBJ1-4; possible D gene TRBD1, 6 bases. The germline V gene encodes CDR1 SEHNR and CDR2 FQNEAQ (reference sequence). The CDR3 loop spans 16 amino acids. The V and J ends lost 1 base and 8 bases respectively, with 17 bases between them. The CDR3 loop reads CASSLVIGGAGEKLFF. Here the CDR3 DNA reads TGTGCCAGCAGCTTAGTCATAGGGGGAGCTGGGGAAAAACTGTTTTTT.

The CDR3 DNA is TGCGCCAGCAGTGGAGGACTAGCGGGGGGCCAAGAGACCCAGTACTTC. Its protein product is CASSGGLAGGQETQYF. The genes are TRBV10-2 and TRBJ2-5; 14 bases map to TRBD2. The junction had 2 bases not matched to a gene; V was cut back by 4 bases and J by 1 base. The germline V gene has CDR1 WSHSY and CDR2 SAAADI. The CDR3 contains 16 residues.

The chain combines TRBV9 with TRBJ2-5; TRBD2 aligns across 15 bases. Germline V gene lookup returns CDR1 SGDLS and CDR2 YYNGEE. The V and J ends lost 4 bases and 1 base, in that order; junction bases with no gene match: 5. This CDR3 has 17 residues. CDR3 loop: CASSLGTSGRSQETQYF. For the CDR3, the DNA is TGTGCCAGCAGCTTAGGGACTAGCGGGAGGAGCCAAGAGACCCAGTACTTC.

The chain has TRBV13 and TRBJ2-7, with D perhaps TRBD1 or TRBD2 (5 bases each). The CDR3 totals 14 residues. The V gene lost 0 bases and the J gene lost 6 bases, with 12 bases spanning the gap. CDR1 PRHDT and CDR2 FYEKMQ come from the germline V gene (reference sequence). This chain's CDR3 is CASSLGGESGEQYF. CDR3 bases: TGTGCCAGCAGCTTAGGGGGGGAGAGCGGCGAGCAGTACTTC.

V and J are TRBV6-6 and TRBJ1-2; 8 nucleotides line up with TRBD1. The trim removed 2 bases at V and 7 bases at J, leaving 9 bases unmatched. This CDR3 comprises 15 residues. Per germline, CDR1 MNHNY and CDR2 SVGAGI (reference sequence). CDR3 coding DNA: TGTGCCAGCAGTTACCCGTTTCAGGGGGCAGGTGGCTACACCTTC. Translation gives CASSYPFQGAGGYTF.

The chain couples TRBV6-5 to TRBJ2-2; possible D gene TRBD1, 6 bases. There are 16 residues in the CDR3. Between the trimmed V and J ends, which lost 0 bases and 6 bases, there was a span of 14 bases. Germline CDR1 and CDR2: MNHEY and SVGAGI. The CDR3: CASSYSKGRGPGELFF. In DNA form, the CDR3 reads TGTGCCAGCAGTTACTCGAAAGGCAGGGGCCCCGGGGAGCTGTTTTTT.

J is TRBJ1-1 and V is TRBV15; tentatively, D is TRBD1 (6 bases). The germline gives CDR1 LNHNV, CDR2 YYDKDF (reference sequence). V was clipped by 0 bases and J by 10 bases, with 21 bases between them. This CDR3 comprises 16 residues. DNA of the CDR3: TGTGCCACCAGCAGAGATTGGATGGGGGCTCAACAAAGAGCTTTCTTT. This sequence encodes CATSRDWMGAQQRAFF.

CDR3 sequence: CASSPWRSDPSTGELFF. In DNA, the CDR3 is TGCGCCAGCAGCCCGTGGAGGTCGGACCCGAGTACCGGGGAGCTGTTTTTT. The rearrangement joins TRBV5-1 to TRBJ2-2, with D perhaps matching TRBD2 (5 bases). The V and J ends lost 4 bases and 5 bases respectively, with 21 bases between them. The CDR3 runs 17 residues. Germline V gene data show CDR1 as SGHRS and CDR2 as YFSETQ.

This chain joins TRBV7-6 and TRBJ2-1; 7 bases are shared with TRBD2. The CDR3 sequence is 16 residues long. V shed 2 bases, J shed 4 bases, and the junction held 8 bases outside the gene matches. The germline V gene encodes CDR1 SGHVS and CDR2 FNYEAQ. For the CDR3, the DNA is TGTGCCAGCAGCTTAATGACGGGGGGAAATTACAATGAGCAGTTCTTC. Translated: CASSLMTGGNYNEQFF.

A note on this clone: Other DNA sequences within the sample encode an identical CDR3. The chain employs TRBV6-5 and TRBJ2-2; D perhaps matches TRBD2 (5 bases). This CDR3 has 14 amino acids. CDR1 and CDR2 (germline): MNHEY, SVGAGI. The V and J ends lost 6 bases and 0 bases respectively, with 8 bases between them. The CDR3 loop is CASRRTSNTGELFF. For the CDR3, the DNA is TGTGCCAGCAGAAGGACTTCGAACACCGGGGAGCTGTTTTTT.

This chain links TRBV11-1 with TRBJ2-3, with 8 bases aligning to TRBD2. The CDR3 is made up of 16 amino acids. The germline V gene has CDR1 SGHAT and CDR2 FQDESV (reference sequence). The V gene end was trimmed by 5 bases and the J gene end by 0 bases; junction bases not matched to a gene: 7. The CDR3 protein is CASSPRIAGSTDTQYF. CDR3 DNA: TGTGCCAGCAGCCCCCGGATAGCGGGGAGCACAGATACGCAGTATTTT.

This clone was counted once. Distinct nucleotide sequences in the sample also encode this CDR3. The CDR3 nucleotides read TGTGCCAGCAGCCAAGAGTCGGGAGATACGCAGTATTTT. Its protein is CASSQESGDTQYF. The chain uses TRBV4-2 and TRBJ2-3; no clear D gene. Deletions cut 0 bases from V and 5 bases from J, with 6 bases between. The CDR3 totals 13 residues. Germline V gene lookup returns CDR1 LGHNA and CDR2 YNFKEQ.

This clone was detected only a few times. The rearrangement uses TRBV27 and TRBJ2-7; D tentatively fits TRBD1 or TRBD2 (7 bases each). CDR1 and CDR2 (germline): MNHEY, SMNVEV (reference sequence). Trimming removed 2 bases from V and 0 bases from J, with 11 bases in between. The CDR3 length is 15 residues. CDR3 sequence: CASSLQGGSSYEQYF. In DNA form, the CDR3 reads TGTGCCAGCAGTTTACAGGGGGGGAGCTCCTACGAGCAGTACTTC.

The rearrangement uses TRBV5-4 and TRBJ1-2; no clear D. This CDR3 is 15 amino acids long. The germline V gene encodes CDR1 SGHNT and CDR2 YYREEE (reference sequence). The ends were cut back, 5 bases at V and 7 bases at J, with 21 bases in the middle. DNA for the CDR3: TGTGCCAGCAGTTTAGATTCGGACGGAGCCCTTGGCTACACCTTC. The encoded protein is CASSLDSDGALGYTF.

The rearrangement links TRBV2 to TRBJ2-2; D may correspond to TRBD1 or TRBD2 (5 bases each). The V gene lost 11 bases and the J gene lost 4 bases, with 17 bases spanning the gap. The CDR3 has 14 amino acids. Per the germline V gene, CDR1 is SNHLY and CDR2 is FYNNEI. The CDR3 is CAGSGTGFTGELFF. DNA of the CDR3: TGTGCCGGTTCCGGGACCGGATTCACCGGGGAGCTGTTTTTT.

The sample holds a few counts of this clone. This rearrangement joins TRBV5-1 to TRBJ1-5; the D gene is possibly TRBD1 (5 bases). Germline-derived CDR1 and CDR2 are SGHRS and YFSETQ. Trimming pared 0 bases from V and 6 bases from J, leaving 13 bases between. The CDR3 sequence is 15 residues long. The CDR3 loop reads CASSLAPGVGQPQHF. CDR3 in DNA: TGCGCCAGCAGCTTGGCGCCGGGGGTCGGTCAGCCCCAGCATTTT.

This chain joins TRBV10-3 and TRBJ1-3; D is perhaps TRBD1 (5 bases). Deletions cut 0 bases from V and 4 bases from J, with 16 bases between. Germline V CDR1 and CDR2: ENHRY, SYGVKD. The length of the CDR3 is 17 residues. The CDR3 reads CAISESAEVTVGNTIYF. The CDR3 bases are TGTGCCATCAGTGAGTCGGCTGAAGTGACAGTCGGAAACACCATATATTTT.